One and the same sample provided the 28 T cell receptor beta chains below, sequenced in a study of blood T cell repertoires in COVID-19. Profiled with immunoSEQ multiplex PCR; TCRdb holds only in-frame clones, not every one. The sample yields more than 45,000 clones, 75% to 95% seen once. Sequenced material: peripheral blood. The receptors here all came from a man between 70 and 80 years old with acute or convalescent COVID-19.

J is TRBJ1-6 and V is TRBV19; tentative D call: TRBD1 (6 bases). This CDR3 has 15 residues. Looked up from germline, CDR1 is LNHDA and CDR2 is SQIVND (reference sequence). Trimming shortened V by 6 bases and J by 10 bases, and 19 bases separated the two germline ends. The CDR3 sequence is CASSPTGQGNSPLHF. In nucleotides, the CDR3 is TGTGCCAGTAGCCCAACAGGGCAGGGAAACTCACCCCTCCACTTT.

The gene calls are TRBV15 and TRBJ1-4; TRBD1 might be the D (6 bases). The V gene lost 5 bases and the J gene lost 2 bases, with 9 bases spanning the gap. This CDR3 has 14 residues. The germline gives CDR1 LNHNV, CDR2 YYDKDF (reference sequence). CDR3 in DNA: TGTGCCACCAGCGAGGGGGTTACTAATGAAAAACTGTTTTTT. It specifies CATSEGVTNEKLFF.

The count of this clone is one. The CDR3 protein is CASRGAGHNSPLHF. The DNA for the CDR3 is TGTGCCAGCCGCGGGGCGGGGCACAATTCACCCCTCCACTTT. The V and J genes are TRBV27 and TRBJ1-6, with D possibly being TRBD1 (5 bases). CDR3 size: 14 residues. V was shortened by 8 bases and J by 7 bases, with 15 bases between the two germline ends. Germline V gives CDR1 MNHEY, CDR2 SMNVEV (reference sequence).

This clone was picked up one time. V and J are TRBV19 and TRBJ2-1; tentative D call: TRBD2 (5 bases). The germline gives CDR1 LNHDA, CDR2 SQIVND (reference sequence). The CDR3 spans 14 residues. The V end lost 5 bases, the J end lost 8 bases, and 16 bases lay between the germline ends. In nucleotides, the CDR3 is TGTGCCAGTAGTCCCGAGGGTGGTAGGTATGAGCAGTTCTTC. This translates into CASSPEGGRYEQFF.

This rearrangement joins TRBV16 to TRBJ2-5; 8 bases align to TRBD1. The CDR3 length is 14 residues. Germline V gives CDR1 KGHSY, CDR2 FQNENV. Unmatched junction bases numbered 4, after V lost 1 base and J lost 6 bases. CDR3 coding DNA: TGTGCCAGCAGCCAATGGACAGGGAGACAGACCCAGTACTTC. Translating it yields CASSQWTGRQTQYF.

The gene calls are TRBV27 and TRBJ1-2; 8 positions match TRBD1. With 5 bases clipped from V and 6 bases from J, the junction kept 11 bases outside the gene matches. Germline loops: CDR1 MNHEY, CDR2 SMNVEV (reference sequence). The CDR3 has 15 amino acids. The CDR3 region is CASSPWDRPGHGYTF. CDR3 bases: TGTGCCAGCAGTCCCTGGGACAGGCCGGGACATGGCTACACCTTC.

J is TRBJ2-5 and V is TRBV5-4; 9 positions agree with TRBD2. V trimming: 0 bases; J trimming: 3 bases; junction bases outside the gene matches: 3. The CDR3 is made up of 15 amino acids. CDR1 is SGHNT, CDR2 YYREEE, per germline (reference sequence). The CDR3 sequence is CASSLVASGEETQYF. The CDR3 coding sequence is TGTGCCAGCAGCTTGGTGGCTAGCGGGGAAGAGACCCAGTACTTC. Complete variable domain (other parts from reference TRBV5-4 and TRBJ2-5): ETGVTQSPTHLIKTRGQQVTLRCSSQSGHNTVSWYQQALGQGPQFIFQYYREEENGRGNFPPRFSGLQFPNYSSELNVNALELDDSALYLCASSLVASGEETQYFGPGTRLLVL.

This chain connects TRBV7-2 to TRBJ1-1; 7 positions agree with TRBD1. This CDR3 has 15 residues. Germline CDR1 SGHTA, CDR2 FQGNSA. V shed 1 base, J shed 4 bases, and the junction held 6 bases outside the gene matches. The CDR3 sequence is CASSLEGARFTEAFF. The CDR3 DNA follows: TGTGCCAGCAGCTTAGAGGGGGCCCGGTTCACTGAAGCTTTCTTT. Combining the CDR3 with reference TRBV7-2 and TRBJ1-1 gives the whole variable domain GAGVSQSPSNKVTEKGKDVELRCDPISGHTALYWYRQSLGQGLEFLIYFQGNSAPDKSGLPSDRFSAERTGGSVSTLTIQRTQQEDSAVYLCASSLEGARFTEAFFGQGTRLTVV.

This chain joins TRBV7-3 and TRBJ2-5; D possibly corresponds to TRBD1 (5 bases). Germline loops: CDR1 SGHTA, CDR2 FQGTGA. The V and J ends lost 2 bases and 4 bases respectively, with 11 bases between them. There are 14 residues in the CDR3. DNA for the CDR3: TGTGCCAGCAGCTTATTGACAGCAAGAGAGACCCAGTACTTC. This gives the protein CASSLLTARETQYF.

Only one count was recorded for this clone. V gene TRBV3-1 (or the pseudogene TRBV3-2) combines with J gene TRBJ2-3; 12 bases are shared with TRBD2. The CDR3 is 19 amino acids. Losses at the gene ends were 3 bases for V and 0 bases for J; bases not matched to a gene: 10. Germline V lookup: CDR1 LGHDT, CDR2 YNNKEL (reference sequence). The CDR3 DNA reads TGTGCCAGCAGCCACCCACGGACTAGCGGGGCGACGAGCACAGATACGCAGTATTTT. It encodes CASSHPRTSGATSTDTQYF.

The chain has TRBV9 and TRBJ2-2; D is possibly TRBD2 (6 bases). In germline, CDR1 is SGDLS, CDR2 YYNGEE. This CDR3 is 14 amino acids long. V lost 0 bases, J lost 4 bases, and 7 bases lay in between. Here the CDR3 DNA reads TGTGCCAGCAGCGTAGCCGGGGGCACCGGGGAGCTGTTTTTT. Translation gives CASSVAGGTGELFF. Together with reference TRBV9 and TRBJ2-2, the CDR3 gives the full variable domain: DSGVTQTPKHLITATGQRVTLRCSPRSGDLSVYWYQQSLDQGLQFLIQYYNGEERAKGNILERFSAQQFPDLHSELNLSSLELGDSALYFCASSVAGGTGELFFGEGSRLTVL.

The J gene is TRBJ2-1, the V gene TRBV5-6; D is unresolved. This CDR3 contains 15 residues. V lost 0 bases, J lost 0 bases, and 7 bases lay in between. Germline V gene sequence: CDR1 SGHDT, CDR2 YYEEEE. CDR3 DNA sequence: TGTGCCAGCAGCTTGGAGAGCCGCTCCTACAATGAGCAGTTCTTC. It specifies CASSLESRSYNEQFF.

This rearrangement joins TRBV30 to TRBJ2-3; D is possibly TRBD1 (6 bases). Germline V CDR1 and CDR2: GTSNPN, SVGIG (reference sequence). The ends were cut back, 0 bases at V and 4 bases at J, with 20 bases in the middle. This CDR3 is built from 17 residues. The CDR3 is CAWSVRKTGRAADTQYF. For the CDR3, the DNA is TGTGCCTGGAGTGTACGAAAGACAGGTCGGGCCGCAGATACGCAGTATTTT. The full variable domain, in which reference TRBV30 and TRBJ2-3 provide the parts outside the CDR3, is SQTIHQWPATLVQPVGSPLSLECTVEGTSNPNLYWYRQAAGRGLQLLFYSVGIGQISSEVPQNLSASRPQDRQFILSSKKLLLSDSGFYLCAWSVRKTGRAADTQYFGPGTRLTVL.

This clone has just one count. This chain links TRBV7-3 with TRBJ2-3; 8 positions agree with TRBD2. Germline CDR1 and CDR2: SGHTA and FQGTGA. Trimming removed 5 bases from V and 8 bases from J; junction bases left unmatched: 12. There are 15 residues in the CDR3. CDR3 sequence reads: CASSPLSRGVGTQYF. The CDR3 region has the DNA TGTGCCAGCAGCCCACTCTCGCGGGGGGTTGGTACGCAGTATTTT.

V gene TRBV7-8 combines with J gene TRBJ1-2, with D unresolved. In germline, CDR1 is SGHVS, CDR2 FQNEAQ. Trimming removed 1 base from V and 1 base from J, with 7 bases in between. The CDR3 is made up of 14 amino acids. The CDR3, as DNA: TGTGCCAGCAGCTTAGTCGGGGTTAACTATGGCTACACCTTC. Protein: CASSLVGVNYGYTF.

This chain uses TRBV28 with TRBJ1-3, with D possibly TRBD1 on 5 matching bases. In germline, CDR1 is MDHEN, CDR2 SYDVKM. V was clipped by 2 bases and J by 5 bases, with 10 bases between them. This CDR3 region has 14 residues. The CDR3 protein is CASSLAGVRNTIYF. CDR3 nucleotides: TGTGCCAGCAGTTTAGCGGGGGTTAGAAACACCATATATTTT.

The DNA for the CDR3 is TGCAGCGTTGAAGCCGATAGGGGGACAGGGGGCCTTTTTAACTATGGCTACACCTTC. Its protein is CSVEADRGTGGLFNYGYTF. This chain uses TRBV29-1 with TRBJ1-2; 12 bases fit TRBD1. Germline CDR1 and CDR2: SQVTM and ANQGSEA. V was clipped by 1 base and J by 1 base; unmatched bases: 13. CDR3 length equals 19 residues.

Written as DNA, the CDR3 is TGCGCCAGCAGCCAAGAAGGGACAGCTGGGACTGAAGCTTTCTTT. The encoded protein is CASSQEGTAGTEAFF. The chain links TRBV4-3 to TRBJ1-1, with 7 bases that match TRBD1. The length of the CDR3 is 15 residues. V lost 0 bases and J lost 5; bases outside the gene matches: 6. Germline CDR1 reads LGHNA; CDR2 reads YSLEER.

The chain is built from TRBV28 and TRBJ1-6; TRBD1 might be the D (6 bases). V lost 2 bases to trimming and J lost 10 bases, with 15 bases between them. The CDR3 spans 15 residues. The germline V gene has CDR1 MDHEN and CDR2 SYDVKM. The CDR3 spells CASSLEQGRKSPLHF. CDR3 sequence (DNA): TGTGCCAGCAGTTTAGAACAGGGCAGGAAATCACCCCTCCACTTT.

This chain connects TRBV15 to TRBJ2-6; tentative D call: TRBD1 (5 bases). CDR3 length: 19 amino acids. Per germline, CDR1 LNHNV and CDR2 YYDKDF (reference sequence). The ends were cut back, 1 base at V and 0 bases at J, with 16 bases in the middle. CDR3 residues: CATSRGWGSLFSGANVLTF. The CDR3 DNA follows: TGTGCCACCAGCAGAGGGTGGGGCAGCTTATTCTCTGGGGCCAACGTCCTGACTTTC. Variable domain in full (rest from reference TRBV15 and TRBJ2-6): DAMVIQNPRYQVTQFGKPVTLSCSQTLNHNVMYWYQQKSSQAPKLLFHYYDKDFNNEADTPDNFQSRRPNTSFCFLDIRSPGLGDTAMYLCATSRGWGSLFSGANVLTFGAGSRLTVL.

This clone appeared a single time. The CDR3 coding sequence is TGTGCCAGCAGCCACCTGGGACTAGCGGGGGGCCCCACAGATACGCAGTATTTT. Translating gives CASSHLGLAGGPTDTQYF. The rearrangement joins TRBV3-1 (or the pseudogene TRBV3-2) to TRBJ2-3; 15 positions agree with TRBD2. From germline, CDR1 is LGHDT and CDR2 YNNKEL (reference sequence). There are 18 residues in the CDR3. With 3 bases clipped from V and 2 bases from J, the junction kept 6 bases outside the gene matches.

This sequence joins TRBV11-3 and TRBJ1-4; D gene ambiguous. Trimming took off 3 bases at V and 3 bases at J, with 17 bases between the two ends. The germline gives CDR1 SGHNT, CDR2 YENEEA. CDR3 size: 17 residues. CDR3 nucleotide sequence: TGTGCCAGCAGCTTTCCCCCATCGAGGGAGGCTAATGAAAAACTGTTTTTT. Its protein product is CASSFPPSREANEKLFF.

This clone was counted between two and nine times. This chain links TRBV11-2 with TRBJ2-7, with a tentative D call TRBD1 (6 bases). V was shortened by 6 bases and J by 4 bases, with 13 bases between the two germline ends. Looked up from germline, CDR1 is SGHAT and CDR2 is FQNNGV. The CDR3 covers 13 residues. CDR3: CASRTQGRYEQYF. As DNA, the CDR3 is TGTGCCAGCAGGACCCAGGGGCGATACGAGCAGTACTTC.

This clone was picked up a small number of times. The gene calls are TRBV7-3 and TRBJ2-3; 10 nucleotides agree with TRBD2. The CDR3 is 14 amino acids. In germline, CDR1 is SGHTA, CDR2 FQGTGA. V lost 4 bases and J lost 5; bases outside the gene matches: 3. CDR3 sequence: CASSSAGGIDTQYF. DNA of the CDR3: TGTGCCAGCAGCTCAGCGGGGGGGATAGATACGCAGTATTTT. Full variable domain (outside the CDR3, taken from reference TRBV7-3 and TRBJ2-3): GAGVSQTPSNKVTEKGKYVELRCDPISGHTALYWYRQSLGQGPEFLIYFQGTGAADDSGLPNDRFFAVRPEGSVSTLKIQRTERGDSAVYLCASSSAGGIDTQYFGPGTRLTVL.

The chain links TRBV5-1 to TRBJ1-2, with 7 bases matching TRBD1. The CDR3 has 14 amino acids. The junction had 4 bases not matched to a gene; V was cut back by 1 base and J by 4 bases. The V gene's germline CDR1 is SGHRS and CDR2 YFSETQ. This CDR3 reads CASSLRDSGYGYTF. The CDR3 bases are TGCGCCAGCAGCTTGCGGGACAGTGGCTATGGCTACACCTTC.

V is TRBV19 and J is TRBJ1-6; a weak D match, TRBD1 (6 bases). V gave up 5 bases and J gave up 8 bases, with 13 bases separating them. CDR3 length: 14 amino acids. Per the germline V gene, CDR1 is LNHDA and CDR2 is SQIVND (reference sequence). The chain's CDR3 is CASSSMTGDSPLHF. The CDR3 DNA is TGTGCCAGTAGTTCCATGACAGGAGATTCACCCCTCCACTTT.

V is TRBV28 and J is TRBJ1-1, with 9 bases fitting TRBD1. CDR1 MDHEN and CDR2 SYDVKM come from the germline V gene. Trimming cost V 2 bases and J 7 bases; bases outside gene matches: 11. The CDR3 runs to 16 residues. DNA for the CDR3: TGTGCCAGCAGTTTACTTACAGGGGGCGCTTCCCTTGAAGCTTTCTTT. This gives the protein CASSLLTGGASLEAFF.

The chain employs TRBV12-5 and TRBJ1-2, with D possibly being TRBD1 (6 bases). CDR1 LGHNT and CDR2 FRNRAP come from the germline V gene. The CDR3 is 12 amino acids. Between the trimmed V and J ends, which lost 7 bases and 7 bases, there was a span of 13 bases. The CDR3 nucleotides are TGTGCTAGTGCCCCCCCGACAGGTGGCTACACCTTC. It encodes CASAPPTGGYTF.